These 27 T cell receptor beta chains originate from one sample sequenced in a study of blood T cell repertoires in COVID-19. The data were produced by immunoSEQ multiplex PCR, yet TCRdb's version contains in-frame clones alone and is incomplete. The sample yields over 150,000 clones, 70% to 85% seen once. What was sequenced was peripheral blood. The receptors stem from a woman aged 45 to 65 with acute or convalescent COVID-19.

This clone has only a few counts. The chain joins TRBV25-1 to TRBJ2-5, with a weak D call TRBD2 (6 bases). Germline assignment: CDR1 MGHDK and CDR2 SYGVNS. The V and J ends lost 7 bases and 7 bases respectively, with 13 bases between them. The length of the CDR3 is 12 residues. DNA of the CDR3: TGTGCCAGCACCTCCGTCGGGGGGACCCAGTACTTC. This translates into CASTSVGGTQYF.

This chain uses TRBV27 with TRBJ1-1, with 7 positions matching TRBD1. CDR3 length equals 15 residues. Germline V gives CDR1 MNHEY, CDR2 SMNVEV (reference sequence). With 5 bases clipped from V and 1 base from J, the junction kept 7 bases outside the gene matches. The CDR3 sequence is CASSPRTGGNTEAFF. CDR3 sequence (DNA): TGTGCCAGCAGTCCGCGGACAGGCGGGAACACTGAAGCTTTCTTT.

The chain uses TRBV14 and TRBJ2-7; 9 bases match TRBD1. Trimming cost V 8 bases and J 4 bases; bases outside gene matches: 9. This CDR3 region has 14 residues. CDR1 and CDR2 (germline): SGHDN, FVKESK. CDR3 in DNA: TGTGCCAGCTCCCGACAGGGGGGAATTTACGAGCAGTACTTC. Protein product: CASSRQGGIYEQYF. Looking up the rest from reference TRBV14 and TRBJ2-7 gives the full variable domain: EAGVTQFPSHSVIEKGQTVTLRCDPISGHDNLYWYRRVMGKEIKFLLHFVKESKQDESGMPNNRFLAERTGGTYSTLKVQPAELEDSGVYFCASSRQGGIYEQYFGPGTRLTVT.

The sample holds one count of this clone. J is TRBJ2-7 and V is TRBV5-1; a weak D match, TRBD2 (7 bases). This CDR3 is 14 amino acids long. The germline CDR1 and CDR2 sequences are SGHRS and YFSETQ. Between the trimmed V and J ends, which lost 4 bases and 9 bases, there was a span of 20 bases. The CDR3 is CASSRQGFREVQYF. The DNA for the CDR3 is TGCGCCAGCAGCCGTCAGGGGTTCCGGGAGGTGCAGTACTTC.

This clone appeared many times. This chain joins TRBV6-2 or TRBV6-3 and TRBJ2-1; perhaps TRBD2 as D (7 bases). Germline V CDR1 and CDR2: MNHEY, SVGEGT. V gave up 6 bases and J gave up 4 bases, with 22 bases separating them. CDR3 length equals 17 residues. Here the CDR3 reads CASSPMAGAQVYNEQFF. CDR3 sequence (DNA): TGTGCCAGCAGCCCTATGGCGGGGGCACAAGTTTACAATGAGCAGTTCTTC.

This clone has a single count. This chain joins TRBV7-8 and TRBJ1-6, with a tentative D call TRBD1 (6 bases). Germline V gene sequence: CDR1 SGHVS, CDR2 FQNEAQ. Deletions cut 5 bases from V and 7 bases from J, with 12 bases between. The CDR3 sequence is 14 residues long. The CDR3 nucleotides read TGTGCCAGCAGCCTTACAGGGACCAATTCACCCCTCCACTTT. Translating it yields CASSLTGTNSPLHF.

The chain joins TRBV7-2 to TRBJ2-2, with D possibly being TRBD2 (5 bases). In germline, CDR1 is SGHTA, CDR2 FQGNSA. V lost 5 bases and J lost 6, with 22 bases in between. The CDR3 consists of 17 residues. The CDR3 DNA reads as TGTGCCAGCAGCCCGACGACTACTACGAGCGTAGCCGGGGAGCTGTTTTTT. Translation gives CASSPTTTTSVAGELFF.

This chain joins TRBV15 and TRBJ2-4; D is perhaps TRBD2 (6 bases). The CDR3 extends over 16 amino acids. CDR1 LNHNV and CDR2 YYDKDF come from the germline V gene (reference sequence). Trimming left V 1 base short and J 3 bases short, with 13 bases between. The CDR3 reads CATSRVGGAGKNIQYF. The DNA of the CDR3 is TGTGCCACCAGCAGAGTGGGGGGAGCGGGCAAAAACATTCAGTACTTC.

This rearrangement joins TRBV5-4 to TRBJ2-7; TRBD2 is a possible D gene (6 bases). This CDR3 is built from 14 residues. The germline V gene encodes CDR1 SGHNT and CDR2 YYREEE (reference sequence). Trimming removed 3 bases at V and 3 bases at J, with 13 bases between. The CDR3 here is CASSSWDFHYEQYF. In nucleotides, the CDR3 is TGTGCCAGCAGCTCCTGGGACTTTCACTACGAGCAGTACTTC.

The chain carries TRBV20-1 and TRBJ1-1; D is unresolved. Germline CDR1 is DFQATT and CDR2 is SNEGSKA (reference sequence). The CDR3 is 12 residues long. Trimming shortened V by 3 bases and J by 3 bases, and 8 bases separated the two germline ends. The CDR3 region has the DNA TGCAGTGCTAGTAGCATGGACACTGAAGCTTTCTTT. Translation gives CSASSMDTEAFF.

This chain's CDR3 is CASNPGPVETQYF. CDR3 coding DNA: TGTGCCAGCAATCCGGGTCCGGTGGAGACCCAGTACTTC. This chain connects TRBV11-2 to TRBJ2-5; D gene uncertain. Germline V gene lookup returns CDR1 SGHAT and CDR2 FQNNGV. The CDR3 covers 13 residues. Deletions cut 7 bases from V and 5 bases from J, with 14 bases between.

There are many counts of this clone. In DNA form, the CDR3 reads TGTGCCAGCAGCCCCTACGGCCCGCAGGGTGAAAAACTGTTTTTT. It codes for CASSPYGPQGEKLFF. The rearrangement uses TRBV5-6 and TRBJ1-4; the D gene is possibly TRBD1 (5 bases). The CDR3 length is 15 residues. Deletions cut 4 bases from V and 7 bases from J, with 17 bases between. CDR1 SGHDT and CDR2 YYEEEE come from the germline V gene.

CDR3 coding DNA: TGCGCCAGCAGCTTCCGACAGGGAACAGCTGAAGCTTTCTTT. It is translated as CASSFRQGTAEAFF. The J gene is TRBJ1-1, the V gene TRBV5-1, with 7 bases aligning to TRBD1. Germline V CDR1 and CDR2: SGHRS, YFSETQ. The CDR3 consists of 14 residues. Losses at the gene ends were 2 bases for V and 6 bases for J; bases not matched to a gene: 7. Filled out from reference TRBV5-1 and TRBJ1-1, the complete variable domain reads KAGVTQTPRYLIKTRGQQVTLSCSPISGHRSVSWYQQTPGQGLQFLFEYFSETQRNKGNFPGRFSGRQFSNSRSEMNVSTLELGDSALYLCASSFRQGTAEAFFGQGTRLTVV.

The rearrangement joins TRBV6-5 to TRBJ1-3, with 7 bases aligning to TRBD1. The CDR3 is 14 residues long. The V and J ends lost 6 bases and 2 bases, in that order; junction bases with no gene match: 4. CDR1 is MNHEY and CDR2 is SVGAGI in the germline V gene. The CDR3 region is CASSRQGAGNTIYF. The CDR3 bases are TGTGCCAGCAGCCGACAGGGAGCTGGAAACACCATATATTTT.

This clone showed up just a few times. V gene TRBV6-1 combines with J gene TRBJ2-7, with TRBD1 matching 8 bases. This CDR3 comprises 15 residues. V dropped 0 bases and J dropped 5; count of bases not matched to a gene: 6. Germline V gene sequence: CDR1 MNHNS, CDR2 SASEGT. CDR3 region: CASSEAGQGKNEQYF. For the CDR3, the DNA is TGTGCCAGCAGTGAAGCAGGACAGGGAAAGAACGAGCAGTACTTC.

The chain links TRBV6-5 to TRBJ2-7; 8 bases line up with TRBD1. Trimming removed 7 bases from V and 3 bases from J; junction bases left unmatched: 11. CDR1 is MNHEY, CDR2 SVGAGI, per germline. The CDR3 spans 15 residues. This chain's CDR3 is CASTSQGDTRYEQYF. In DNA form, the CDR3 reads TGTGCCAGCACATCACAGGGGGACACCCGCTACGAGCAGTACTTC.

This chain uses TRBV28 with TRBJ1-2; 11 bases align to TRBD1. V lost 6 bases to trimming and J lost 2 bases; unmatched junction nucleotides: 5. The CDR3 sequence is 15 residues long. CDR1 is MDHEN, CDR2 SYDVKM, per germline. The DNA for the CDR3 is TGTGCCAGCAGCCCCAGGGACAGGGGGAACTATGGCTACACCTTC. Its protein is CASSPRDRGNYGYTF.

The chain employs TRBV6-5 and TRBJ2-1; 13 nucleotides agree with TRBD2. J gave up 7 bases and V 6 bases, and 6 bases lay outside the gene matches. Germline V gene lookup returns CDR1 MNHEY and CDR2 SVGAGI. This CDR3 contains 15 residues. The CDR3 is CASRWTSGGTNEQFF. The CDR3 DNA reads TGTGCCAGCAGGTGGACTAGCGGGGGCACGAATGAGCAGTTCTTC.

V usage is TRBV3-1 (or the pseudogene TRBV3-2) and J usage is TRBJ1-6; 10 nucleotides agree with TRBD1. The CDR3 has 17 residues. After removal of 6 bases from V and 7 bases from J, the junction contained 12 bases not matched to a gene. The germline CDR1 and CDR2 sequences are LGHDT and YNNKEL (reference sequence). The chain's CDR3 is CASSQETGTGVNSPLHF. CDR3 bases: TGTGCCAGCAGTCAGGAGACCGGGACAGGGGTAAATTCACCCCTCCACTTT.

CDR3 protein: CASSWGVTGELFF. DNA of the CDR3: TGTGCCAGCAGCTGGGGAGTTACCGGGGAGCTGTTTTTT. The chain links TRBV11-2 to TRBJ2-2; weak D call: TRBD2 (5 bases). Trimming cost V 4 bases and J 5 bases, with 8 bases left between them. The CDR3 is made up of 13 amino acids. Germline CDR1 reads SGHAT; CDR2 reads FQNNGV.

CDR3 sequence: CASSFRVGNTIYF. The CDR3 DNA sequence: TGTGCCAGCAGCTTCAGGGTGGGAAACACCATATATTTT. The V and J genes are TRBV5-6 and TRBJ1-3; possible D gene TRBD1, 5 bases. CDR1 is SGHDT, CDR2 YYEEEE, per germline. The CDR3 totals 13 residues. V lost 2 bases, J lost 4 bases, and 7 bases lay in between.

This sequence joins TRBV10-1 and TRBJ2-3; 7 bases map to TRBD2. This CDR3 contains 15 residues. The V and J ends lost 3 bases and 3 bases, in that order; junction bases with no gene match: 6. Germline loops: CDR1 WNHNN, CDR2 SYGVQD (reference sequence). The CDR3 bases are TGCGCCAGCAGTGACCAAGCGGGGCGGACAGATACGCAGTATTTT. This translates into CASSDQAGRTDTQYF.

The genes are TRBV4-1 and TRBJ1-1; no clear D. CDR3 length: 15 residues. Deletions cut 1 base from V and 2 bases from J, with 11 bases between. Germline assignment: CDR1 MGHRA and CDR2 YSYEKL. The CDR3 DNA is TGCGCCAGCAGCCAAGTTTACAGCGGAAACACTGAAGCTTTCTTT. Amino acid sequence: CASSQVYSGNTEAFF.

V and J are TRBV11-2 and TRBJ2-1, with 10 positions matching TRBD2. Germline-derived CDR1 and CDR2 are SGHAT and FQNNGV. This CDR3 has 15 residues. With V trimmed by 1 base and J by 8 bases, 5 bases remained unmatched. CDR3 in DNA: TGTGCCAGCAGCTTAGGGGGACTAGCGCTCGATGAGCAGTTCTTC. Amino acid sequence: CASSLGGLALDEQFF.

The chain couples TRBV29-1 to TRBJ1-3, with D maybe TRBD1 (6 bases). The CDR3 totals 11 residues. Trimming cost V 3 bases and J 13 bases, with 13 bases left between them. Germline V gene data show CDR1 as SQVTM and CDR2 as ANQGSEA. For the CDR3, the DNA is TGCAGCGTTGACAACGACAGGTCGATATATTTT. As protein: CSVDNDRSIYF. Using reference TRBV29-1 and TRBJ1-3 for the parts outside the CDR3, the full variable domain is SAVISQKPSRDICQRGTSLTIQCQVDSQVTMMFWYRQQPGQSLTLIATANQGSEATYESGFVIDKFPISRPNLTFSTLTVSNMSPEDSSIYLCSVDNDRSIYFGEGSWLTVV.

The rearrangement joins TRBV18 to TRBJ1-1; D gene ambiguous. The CDR3 extends over 13 amino acids. Germline assignment: CDR1 KGHSH and CDR2 LQKENI. The germline V and J ends were trimmed by 6 bases and 4 bases, with 12 bases remaining between them. As DNA, the CDR3 is TGTGCCAGCTCGGATCAGGAAACCACTGAAGCTTTCTTT. The encoded protein is CASSDQETTEAFF.

This clone has a single count. The rearrangement joins TRBV7-2 to TRBJ1-2, with a tentative D call TRBD1 (5 bases). V lost 4 bases and J 4 bases, leaving 10 bases between the germline ends. The CDR3 extends over 13 amino acids. CDR1 is SGHTA and CDR2 is FQGNSA in the germline V gene. The chain's CDR3 is CASSSPQVYGYTF. CDR3 DNA: TGTGCCAGCAGCTCCCCACAGGTCTATGGCTACACCTTC.